This T cell receptor (beta chain) originates from a study of shared clonotypes between healthy human individuals. HIV-negative, healthy adults without recent acute infections or vaccinations were the donors. Sequencing was at deep level. The protocol was immunoSEQ multiplex PCR, while the TCRdb copy is restricted to in-frame clones and leaves out a portion. The sample has some 700,000 clones; about 90% are singletons. Study results and caveats: It was observed that 5% to 6% of naive CD4 clonotypes were shared across a few donors. Some clonotypes were shared by all four sorted-subset donors, while others were not shared. The non-shared ones had lower generation probabilities than the shared ones.

The CDR3 covers 12 residues. Germline trimming cut 5 bases from V and 6 bases from J; bases unmatched to any gene: 2. CDR1 and CDR2 from the germline V gene are SGHVS and FQNEAQ. On this clone itself: No antigen is known for it.

The sequence was collected from a man younger than 35 in good health. Some clones in this sample may be carry-over from other donors' samples. The source material was memory CD8+ T cells from PBMCs. Subset of the sample: CD45RO+ cells pooled with CCR7-negative TemRA cells. The rearrangement joins TRBV7-8 to TRBJ2-7; 9 positions agree with TRBD1. The CDR3 loop reads CASSPDRGEQYF. The CDR3, as DNA: TGTGCCAGCAGCCCGGACAGGGGCGAGCAGTACTTC.